Sequencing of this TCR beta chain was carried out in a study of STAT3 mutations in large granular lymphocyte leukemia (dated by TCRdb to the late 2010s). In the study overall: About half of the T-LGLL patients who underwent longitudinal sequencing carried canonical activating STAT3 mutations. As controls within the study, a couple of patients with natural killer LGL leukemia were also sequenced longitudinally. On average, sequencing was done at 3 to 5 time points per patient, with the number of samplings ranging from 2 to 8. Over half of the T-LGLL patients were given one or more immunosuppressive therapy regimens, and 40% of those treated had a hematologic response. Serial deep sequencing of TCRbeta CDR3 and STAT3 was performed in patients with T-cell large granular lymphocyte leukemia to reconstruct clonal hierarchy and dynamics. From an initial cohort of 200 or so LGL patients, approximately 17 representative T-LGLL cases were chosen for longitudinal sequencing of TCRbeta and STAT3.

The same DNA, extracted from blood mononuclear cells, served for both the TCR sequencing and the STAT3 sequencing. TCRbeta libraries were sequenced on an Illumina MiSeq, and an average of about 40,000 productive templates per sample was obtained. The immunoSEQ assay, which uses multiplex PCR amplification, was used to generate TCRbeta CDR3 libraries. Per the original workflow: Repertoire diversity was calculated as previously defined, and values close to 0 indicated extremely monoclonal samples. TCRdb carries this immuneACCESS record with in-frame sequences only. Its versions omit some clonotypes, under half of them owing to an unresolved V gene in the studies checked, with the rest unexplained. The V and J calls and the clone size are those of that table, but D and trimming were determined from the DNA. The sample table holds over 9,000 clones, of which over 75% were seen once. About nine tenths of the sample is in the top ten clones.

The table lists this clone with a few counts. The target of this receptor is not known. It has no much larger one-base neighbor in the sample; base qualities were not kept. Via the germline V gene (reference sequence), CDR1 is SGHKS and CDR2 YYEKEE. The CDR3 starts with the cysteine, ends with the phenylalanine, and has 12 residues. Only the CDR3 part of the read is kept: 36 bases, read in frame from the first base. A distance of 2 bases separates the germline ends of V and J, which lose 0 bases and 2 bases respectively. Here is what the overall study found, with its caveats: Variable intervals between samplings and differing treatment regimens complicated linking therapy response to changes in TCR clonal burden. In several patients, dominant TCR clone burden exceeded STAT3 mutant burden, suggesting STAT3 mutation arose secondarily within a pre-expanded clone. Because no samples were available when a clone first appeared, clonal expansion was inferred from samplings taken at other points. TCR clonotype switching after therapy was seen in about 35% of the 18 patients, with all newly emerging clones being STAT3 wild type. Because codominant clonotypes persisted in some patients, a small but highly pathogenic clone may have been missed. Every T-LGLL patient showed at least one immunodominant TCRbeta clonotype, and about half showed multiple immunodominant subclonotypes.

The clonotype comes from an elderly man with T-cell large granular lymphocyte leukemia. Some clones in this sample may be carry-over from other donors' samples. The age is the age at diagnosis. Sequenced sample: peripheral blood mononuclear cells. This chain joins TRBV5-5 to TRBJ1-2; the D segment cannot be called with confidence. CDR3 loop: CASSLGNYGYTF. In nucleotides, the sequence is TGTGCCAGCAGCTTGGGGAACTATGGCTACACCTTC.